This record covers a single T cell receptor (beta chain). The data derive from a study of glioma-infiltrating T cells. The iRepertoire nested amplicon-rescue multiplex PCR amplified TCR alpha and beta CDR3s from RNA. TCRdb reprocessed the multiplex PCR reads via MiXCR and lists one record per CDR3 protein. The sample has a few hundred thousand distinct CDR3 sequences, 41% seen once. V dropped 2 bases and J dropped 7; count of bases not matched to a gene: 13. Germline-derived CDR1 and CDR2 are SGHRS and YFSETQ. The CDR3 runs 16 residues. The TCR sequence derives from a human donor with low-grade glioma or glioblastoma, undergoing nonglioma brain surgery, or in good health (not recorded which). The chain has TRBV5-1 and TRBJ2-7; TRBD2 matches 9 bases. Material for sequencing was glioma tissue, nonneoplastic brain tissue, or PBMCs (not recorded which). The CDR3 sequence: CASSFAGTSQYNEQYF. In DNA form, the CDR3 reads TGCGCCAGCAGCTTTGCCGGGACTAGCCAATACAATGAGCAGTACTTC.